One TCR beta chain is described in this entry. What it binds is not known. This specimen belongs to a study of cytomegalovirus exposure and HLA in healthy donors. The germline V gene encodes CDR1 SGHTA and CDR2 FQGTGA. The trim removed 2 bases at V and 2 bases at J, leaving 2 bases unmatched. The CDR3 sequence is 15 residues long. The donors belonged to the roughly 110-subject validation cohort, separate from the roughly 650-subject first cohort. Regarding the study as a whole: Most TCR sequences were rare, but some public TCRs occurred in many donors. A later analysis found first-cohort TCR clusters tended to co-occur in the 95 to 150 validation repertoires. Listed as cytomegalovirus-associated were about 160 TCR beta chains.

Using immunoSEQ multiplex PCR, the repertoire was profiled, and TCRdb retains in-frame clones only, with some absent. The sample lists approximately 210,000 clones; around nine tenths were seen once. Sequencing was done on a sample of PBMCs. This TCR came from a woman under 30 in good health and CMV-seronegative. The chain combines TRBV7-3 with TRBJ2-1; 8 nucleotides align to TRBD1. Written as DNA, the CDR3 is TGTGCCAGCAGCTTAGCAGGGGGCGCCTACAATGAGCAGTTCTTC. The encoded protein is CASSLAGGAYNEQFF.